A single sample is the source of the 10 T cell receptor beta chains below, sequenced in a study of radiotherapy plus CTLA-4 blockade in lung cancer. Method: immunoSEQ multiplex PCR; TCRdb's copy keeps in-frame clones and lacks some. The data show approximately 94,000 clones, roughly 80% seen once. The specimen was peripheral blood, collected from a patient treated with radiotherapy plus ipilimumab. The receptors here all came from a human donor with non-small cell lung cancer that progressed on radiotherapy plus ipilimumab.

The sample holds a few counts of this clone. One end of the junction is discordant with germline, which a read error may explain. The V and J genes are TRBV2 and TRBJ1-5; D gene ambiguous. Germline values: CDR1 SNHLY, CDR2 FYNNEI. The CDR3 runs 15 residues. The CDR3 loop is CASREGRTSNQPQHF. CDR3 bases: TGTGCCAGCAGAGAAGGTAGGACTAGCAATCAGCCCCAGCATTTT. Combining the CDR3 with reference TRBV2 and TRBJ1-5 gives the whole variable domain EPEVTQTPSHQVTQMGQEVILRCVPISNHLYFYWYRQILGQKVEFLVSFYNNEISEKSEIFDDQFSVERPDGSNFTLKIRSTKLEDSAMYFCASREGRTSNQPQHFGDGTRLSIL.

The chain links TRBV6-6 to TRBJ1-3; D is possibly TRBD1 (6 bases). The germline V and J ends were trimmed by 6 bases and 5 bases, with 17 bases remaining between them. The CDR3 has 15 residues. The germline V gene encodes CDR1 MNHNY and CDR2 SVGAGI (reference sequence). The CDR3 DNA reads as TGTGCCAGCAGCGAGTCAGGGGTTTGGAGAAACACCATATATTTT. As protein: CASSESGVWRNTIYF.

The chain carries TRBV6-5 and TRBJ2-5; 8 bases fit TRBD2. Germline V gene data show CDR1 as MNHEY and CDR2 as SVGAGI. The CDR3 runs 15 residues. V was pared by 4 bases and J by 5 bases, with 9 bases of the junction left unmatched. The CDR3 protein is CASSWISGKPETQYF. CDR3 DNA: TGTGCCAGCAGTTGGATTAGCGGGAAACCGGAGACCCAGTACTTC.

The rearrangement joins TRBV30 to TRBJ2-1, with a weak D call TRBD1 (6 bases). V was trimmed by 5 bases and J by 6 bases, leaving 11 bases between them. The CDR3 runs to 12 residues. Germline V gene data show CDR1 as GTSNPN and CDR2 as SVGIG (reference sequence). The CDR3 is CAWALGGNEQFF. Written as DNA, the CDR3 is TGTGCCTGGGCTCTAGGGGGCAATGAGCAGTTCTTC.

The CDR3 sequence is CASSWGQGAGNTIYF. The CDR3 DNA reads TGTGCCAGCAGTTGGGGACAGGGGGCAGGAAACACCATATATTTT. This chain uses TRBV6-5 with TRBJ1-3, with 12 positions matching TRBD1. Per the germline V gene, CDR1 is MNHEY and CDR2 is SVGAGI. The CDR3 has 15 residues. The trim removed 4 bases at V and 4 bases at J, leaving 2 bases unmatched.

This clone was counted only a few times. V gene TRBV7-9 combines with J gene TRBJ2-7; 9 nucleotides line up with TRBD1. Losses at the gene ends were 0 bases for V and 3 bases for J; bases not matched to a gene: 3. CDR3 length equals 15 residues. Per germline, CDR1 SEHNR and CDR2 FQNEAQ (reference sequence). For the CDR3, the DNA is TGTGCCAGCAGCTTAGCGCCGGACAGGGGCTACGAGCAGTACTTC. This encodes CASSLAPDRGYEQYF. The full variable domain, its missing parts supplied by reference TRBV7-9 and TRBJ2-7, is DTGVSQNPRHKITKRGQNVTFRCDPISEHNRLYWYRQTLGQGPEFLTYFQNEAQLEKSRLLSDRFSAERPKGSFSTLEIQRTEQGDSAMYLCASSLAPDRGYEQYFGPGTRLTVT.

This clone has a handful of counts. The J gene is TRBJ1-1, the V gene TRBV7-9, with D maybe TRBD1 (5 bases). The CDR3 consists of 14 residues. Trimming stripped 6 bases from V and 1 base from J, with 12 bases between. The germline V gene has CDR1 SEHNR and CDR2 FQNEAQ (reference sequence). As DNA, the CDR3 is TGTGCCAGCAGTCCCAGGGAGGCGAACACTGAAGCTTTCTTT. This encodes CASSPREANTEAFF.

The chain has TRBV2 and TRBJ2-5; 15 bases align to TRBD2. From germline, CDR1 is SNHLY and CDR2 FYNNEI. Germline trimming cut 3 bases from V and 2 bases from J; bases unmatched to any gene: 1. The CDR3 covers 16 residues. The CDR3 protein is CASSEGLAGGQETQYF. The CDR3 nucleotides are TGTGCCAGCAGTGAGGGACTAGCGGGGGGACAAGAGACCCAGTACTTC.

This chain connects TRBV7-9 to TRBJ2-7, with 9 bases that match TRBD1. The CDR3 extends over 14 amino acids. The V segment lost 5 bases and the J segment 2 bases; nucleotides outside the gene matches: 4. The germline gives CDR1 SEHNR, CDR2 FQNEAQ (reference sequence). This CDR3 reads CASSNRDRAYEQYV. For the CDR3, the DNA is TGTGCCAGCAGCAACCGGGACAGGGCCTACGAGCAGTACGTC.

The chain uses TRBV7-6 and TRBJ2-5, with 8 bases that match TRBD2. This CDR3 is 16 amino acids long. V dropped 0 bases and J dropped 2; count of bases not matched to a gene: 5. Germline CDR1 is SGHVS and CDR2 is FNYEAQ. CDR3 nucleotides: TGTGCCAGCAGCTTAGCGGCGGGAGGATCTCAAGAGACCCAGTACTTC. This codes for CASSLAAGGSQETQYF. The entire variable domain, with the rest obtained from reference TRBV7-6 and TRBJ2-5, is as follows: GAGVSQSPRYKVTKRGQDVALRCDPISGHVSLYWYRQALGQGPEFLTYFNYEAQQDKSGLPNDRFSAERPEGSISTLTIQRTEQRDSAMYRCASSLAAGGSQETQYFGPGTRLLVL.